A selection of T cell receptor beta chains follows, all from one sample in a study of technical replicates of blood from a handful of donors. Profiling relied on immunoSEQ multiplex PCR, and the TCRdb table lists in-frame clones only, not all of them. The sample carries some 87,000 clones, 96% recorded once. Material for sequencing was T cells isolated from PBMCs. The receptors here all came from a human donor in good health. The conserved cysteine and the conserved F or W are not part of the CDR3 here. Expanded clones get a size class; other rows say once, few or many, or leave the size out.

V,size,J,CDR3
TRBV10-2,-,TRBJ2-2,ASSHQGGRGELF
TRBV20-1,-,TRBJ1-2,SARTGYGYT
TRBV7-9,-,TRBJ1-1,ASSLGLSEAF
TRBV6-6,-,TRBJ2-1,ASSYSIPSSYNEQF
TRBV18,-,TRBJ1-1,ASSPFPDTEAF
TRBV2,-,TRBJ2-5,ASSEEFKETQY
TRBV9,few,TRBJ1-2,ASSESGNRELGGYT
TRBV7-9,-,TRBJ2-1,ASSLASSYNEQF
TRBV7-2,-,TRBJ2-3,ARQRDTQY
TRBV19,-,TRBJ1-2,ASSITPMENWGYT
TRBV14,-,TRBJ2-7,ASSHGQGARYEQY
TRBV7-8,-,TRBJ1-1,ASSHRVIPEAF
TRBV6-6,-,TRBJ2-1,ASRNTSFSYNEQF
TRBV9,few,TRBJ2-2,ASSGGASGNTGELF
TRBV19,once,TRBJ1-1,ASSISGGGTEAF
TRBV23-1,-,TRBJ1-1,AGHIGTGVSTNTEAF
TRBV4-1,-,TRBJ2-7,ASSQDLPVRSLSYEQY
TRBV6-6,-,TRBJ1-5,ASRDLNQPQH
TRBV10-3,-,TRBJ2-5,AISDDPAGVQETQY
TRBV28,once,TRBJ2-3,ASSSQGAITDTQY
TRBV10-1,few,TRBJ1-3,ASSAGTSGNTIY
TRBV29-1,once,TRBJ2-1,SVEERVNEQF
TRBV9,-,TRBJ2-7,ASSVGGQGHEQY
TRBV10-3,once,TRBJ2-1,AISPGQGASSSYNEQF
TRBV4-2,-,TRBJ1-1,ASSQFSGADTEAF
TRBV6-6,-,TRBJ2-1,ASSYVGKEQF
TRBV4-1,-,TRBJ2-1,AAGTSGNNEQF
TRBV9,-,TRBJ1-4,ASSVAWGGGEKLF
TRBV5-4,few,TRBJ2-7,ASSLTPLYEQY
TRBV27,-,TRBJ2-3,ASSLATSGIYTQY
TRBV27,once,TRBJ2-1,ACSPGTNNNNEQF
TRBV2,-,TRBJ2-7,ASSEGQGVYEQY
TRBV15,-,TRBJ2-2,ATSRVAITGELF
TRBV7-2,-,TRBJ2-3,ASSLGAGPSTDTQY
TRBV30,-,TRBJ2-3,AWSVLASTDTQY
TRBV7-9,-,TRBJ1-2,ASSLLTVYGYT
TRBV25-1,-,TRBJ2-3,ASSFTDTQY
TRBV9,-,TRBJ2-7,ASSVAPGGIQGGNEQY
TRBV4-3,-,TRBJ2-1,ASSQELQGARNEQF
TRBV7-2,-,TRBJ2-7,ASSEGLAGEMQY
TRBV4-1,-,TRBJ2-7,ASSQHNSNQLPGQPTYEQY
TRBV14,-,TRBJ2-1,ASSDHANGGL
TRBV30,-,TRBJ2-2,AWSVYPALAVPNTGELF
TRBV9,-,TRBJ2-7,ASGGGQSTQY
TRBV30,-,TRBJ2-5,AWTRTSGSQETQY
TRBV6-6,-,TRBJ2-7,ASRGGPTSYEQY
TRBV6-5,-,TRBJ2-5,ASFQLDNQETQY
TRBV25-1,-,TRBJ1-3,ASSMTGTNTIY
TRBV7-9,-,TRBJ2-7,ASSLLSGPHEQY
TRBV5-1,-,TRBJ2-5,ASSWGLAGVLWETQY